This T cell receptor (beta chain) was obtained from a study of blood T cell repertoires in COVID-19. The wider study: PBMCs, B-cell-depleted T cells, or T cells provided the cDNA or gDNA that made up the material.

Clones were sequenced by immunoSEQ multiplex PCR, and TCRdb holds only the in-frame ones, with some missing. This sample has about 260,000 clones, with approximately 86% found just once. Germline assignment: CDR1 MGHRA and CDR2 YSYEKL. With 0 bases clipped from V and 5 bases from J, the junction kept 9 bases outside the gene matches. CDR3 length: 17 amino acids. The receptor comes from a man aged 30 to 39 with active or convalescent COVID-19. Source material: peripheral blood. This chain joins TRBV4-1 and TRBJ2-1; TRBD2 matches at 8 bases. The CDR3 nucleotides are TGCGCCAGCAGCCAAGAGGGACTAGTAAACAGCAACAATGAGCAGTTCTTC. Protein sequence: CASSQEGLVNSNNEQFF.